One sample yielded the 18 T cell receptor beta chains listed below, sequenced in a study of OX40 agonist ivuxolimab in advanced cancers. Sequencing was performed with immunoSEQ multiplex PCR; in TCRdb, only in-frame clones are kept and a portion is missing. The table lists tens of thousands of clones, roughly 84% of them singletons. Sample: CD4+ or CD8+ T cells sorted from blood, taken in a trial of the OX40 agonist ivuxolimab. The receptors were sampled from an adult with an advanced solid tumor such as melanoma, head and neck, liver or kidney cancer.

Regarding this clone: Other DNA sequences in this specimen translate into the identical CDR3. The rearrangement joins TRBV28 to TRBJ2-7; 7 bases map to TRBD1. The CDR3 covers 14 residues. Germline CDR1 is MDHEN and CDR2 is SYDVKM. With V trimmed by 5 bases and J by 7 bases, 11 bases remained unmatched. CDR3 amino acids: CASSVYRDSYEQYF. The CDR3 DNA reads as TGTGCCAGCAGTGTATACCGGGACAGCTATGAGCAGTACTTC. Variable domain in full (rest from reference TRBV28 and TRBJ2-7): DVKVTQSSRYLVKRTGEKVFLECVQDMDHENMFWYRQDPGLGLRLIYFSYDVKMKEKGDIPEGYSVSREKKERFSLILESASTNQTSMYLCASSVYRDSYEQYFGPGTRLTVT.

J is TRBJ2-3 and V is TRBV5-6; 7 bases are shared with TRBD2. In germline, CDR1 is SGHDT, CDR2 YYEEEE. This CDR3 is built from 16 residues. The V segment lost 4 bases and the J segment 2 bases; nucleotides outside the gene matches: 10. Written as DNA, the CDR3 is TGTGCCAGCAGCAGCCGGGACTACCCTTTCACAGATACGCAGTATTTT. Translation: CASSSRDYPFTDTQYF.

The V gene is TRBV11-2, the J gene TRBJ2-2; D may be TRBD1 (5 bases). Germline V gene sequence: CDR1 SGHAT, CDR2 FQNNGV. Deletions cut 4 bases from V and 2 bases from J, with 14 bases between. This CDR3 is 16 amino acids long. CDR3 sequence: CASSYMTVLNTGELFF. The DNA of the CDR3 is TGTGCCAGCAGCTATATGACAGTTTTAAACACCGGGGAGCTGTTTTTT.

The V and J genes are TRBV7-2 and TRBJ2-5, with a possible D match to TRBD2 (5 bases). CDR3 length equals 14 residues. The V and J ends lost 5 bases and 1 base respectively, with 11 bases between them. CDR1 is SGHTA and CDR2 is FQGNSA in the germline V gene. The CDR3 loop reads CASSPGFFQETQYF. The CDR3, as DNA: TGTGCCAGCAGCCCGGGGTTTTTCCAAGAGACCCAGTACTTC.

The chain uses TRBV14 and TRBJ2-3, with a weak D call TRBD2 (6 bases). Germline lookup yields CDR1 SGHDN and CDR2 FVKESK. The length of the CDR3 is 14 residues. Trimming removed 4 bases from V and 7 bases from J, with 15 bases in between. CDR3 sequence (DNA): TGTGCCAGCAGCCCTCCCGGACGGGGGAATACGCAGTATTTT. Protein sequence: CASSPPGRGNTQYF.

This clone showed up just a few times. This chain joins TRBV28 and TRBJ1-4; D not certain. Trimming stripped 5 bases from V and 4 bases from J, with 14 bases between. Germline loops: CDR1 MDHEN, CDR2 SYDVKM. This CDR3 comprises 15 residues. Here the CDR3 reads CASSPRGELNEKLFF. CDR3 in DNA: TGTGCCAGCAGTCCCCGTGGGGAGCTTAATGAAAAACTGTTTTTT.

This clone was counted a few times. The J gene is TRBJ1-1, the V gene TRBV2, with no clear D. With 4 bases removed from V and 3 bases from J, the gap between germline ends came to 9 bases. The CDR3 is made up of 13 amino acids. Germline CDR1 reads SNHLY; CDR2 reads FYNNEI. CDR3: CASSGVSYTEAFF. CDR3 nucleotide sequence: TGTGCCAGCAGTGGGGTCAGCTACACTGAAGCTTTCTTT. Full variable domain (missing parts from reference TRBV2 and TRBJ1-1): EPEVTQTPSHQVTQMGQEVILRCVPISNHLYFYWYRQILGQKVEFLVSFYNNEISEKSEIFDDQFSVERPDGSNFTLKIRSTKLEDSAMYFCASSGVSYTEAFFGQGTRLTVV.

V is TRBV19 and J is TRBJ2-1; 7 nucleotides agree with TRBD2. Per the germline V gene, CDR1 is LNHDA and CDR2 is SQIVND (reference sequence). The V and J ends lost 7 bases and 8 bases, in that order; junction bases with no gene match: 11. This CDR3 is built from 14 residues. CDR3 amino acids: CASNLAGFRDEQFF. The DNA for the CDR3 is TGTGCCAGTAACTTAGCGGGCTTCCGTGATGAGCAGTTCTTC.

The rearrangement uses TRBV5-6 and TRBJ1-1; D gene ambiguous. Germline loops: CDR1 SGHDT, CDR2 YYEEEE. Trimming stripped 4 bases from V and 4 bases from J, with 14 bases between. This CDR3 contains 14 residues. The CDR3 DNA sequence: TGTGCCAGCAGCCCCCCTTCGGGAGGCACTGAAGCTTTCTTT. Encoded protein: CASSPPSGGTEAFF.

The J gene is TRBJ2-5, the V gene TRBV5-1; 10 bases map to TRBD2. The CDR3 length is 19 residues. The germline CDR1 and CDR2 sequences are SGHRS and YFSETQ. The trim removed 4 bases at V and 2 bases at J, leaving 17 bases unmatched. The CDR3 sequence: CASSAARLAGSQVQETQYF. The CDR3 DNA reads TGCGCCAGCAGCGCTGCTCGACTAGCGGGTTCACAAGTACAAGAGACCCAGTACTTC.

This clone is a singleton in its sample. V usage is TRBV10-3 and J usage is TRBJ1-5, with D perhaps matching TRBD1 (6 bases). This CDR3 spans 13 amino acids. V shed 8 bases and J shed 5 bases, with 13 bases lying between them. In germline, CDR1 is ENHRY, CDR2 SYGVKD. The CDR3 reads CAIGTDSYQPQHF. In nucleotides, the CDR3 is TGTGCCATCGGGACGGACAGTTATCAGCCCCAGCATTTT.

The table lists this clone with a few counts. The genes are TRBV30 and TRBJ1-1; D possibly corresponds to TRBD1 (5 bases). CDR1 and CDR2 (germline): GTSNPN, SVGIG (reference sequence). This CDR3 has 13 amino acids. Deletions cut 5 bases from V and 4 bases from J, with 14 bases between. CDR3 nucleotide sequence: TGTGCCTGGGAATTAGGGACTACCACTGAAGCTTTCTTT. Encoded protein: CAWELGTTTEAFF.

The chain uses TRBV6-6 and TRBJ1-5; D unresolved. V lost 3 bases and J 4 bases, leaving 7 bases between the germline ends. CDR1 MNHNY and CDR2 SVGAGI come from the germline V gene (reference sequence). This CDR3 comprises 13 residues. This chain's CDR3 is CASSYIGNQPQHF. The CDR3 DNA follows: TGTGCCAGCAGTTATATAGGAAATCAGCCCCAGCATTTT.

The genes are TRBV4-3 and TRBJ1-2; D is undetermined. Between the trimmed V and J ends, which lost 1 base and 2 bases, there was a span of 8 bases. The germline CDR1 and CDR2 sequences are LGHNA and YSLEER. This CDR3 is 14 amino acids long. CDR3 coding DNA: TGCGCCAGCAGCCAAGGGCATGGGAACTATGGCTACACCTTC. It codes for CASSQGHGNYGYTF.

This chain connects TRBV5-1 to TRBJ2-6, with a possible D match to TRBD1 (5 bases). The ends were cut back, 3 bases at V and 2 bases at J, with 9 bases in the middle. The CDR3 extends over 15 amino acids. Germline V gives CDR1 SGHRS, CDR2 YFSETQ. CDR3 nucleotides: TGCGCCAGCAGCTCTCAGGGTCCTGGGGCCAACGTCCTGACTTTC. Translation: CASSSQGPGANVLTF. The whole variable domain, filled in from reference TRBV5-1 and TRBJ2-6, reads KAGVTQTPRYLIKTRGQQVTLSCSPISGHRSVSWYQQTPGQGLQFLFEYFSETQRNKGNFPGRFSGRQFSNSRSEMNVSTLELGDSALYLCASSSQGPGANVLTFGAGSRLTVL.

This clone has more than one count but fewer than ten. An end of the junction does not agree with germline; a read error may underlie this. The gene calls are TRBV7-7 and TRBJ2-7; 9 bases align to TRBD1. The CDR3 spans 13 residues. Germline V lookup: CDR1 SSHAT, CDR2 FNYEAQ (reference sequence). The CDR3 DNA follows: TGTGCTAGCAGCTCAACAGGGGGCAGCGAGCAGTACTTC. Amino acid sequence: CASSSTGGSEQYF. Variable domain in full (rest from reference TRBV7-7 and TRBJ2-7): GAGVSQSPRYKVTKRGQDVTLRCDPISSHATLYWYQQALGQGPEFLTYFNYEAQPDKSGLPSDRFSAERPEGSISTLTIQRTEQRDSAMYRCASSSTGGSEQYFGPGTRLTVT.

The chain combines TRBV28 with TRBJ1-2, with 10 bases aligning to TRBD1. The CDR3 contains 16 residues. CDR1 is MDHEN, CDR2 SYDVKM, per germline. With 5 bases clipped from V and 4 bases from J, the junction kept 10 bases outside the gene matches. This CDR3 is CASSKSVTGGIYGYTF. DNA for the CDR3: TGTGCCAGCAGTAAATCCGTGACAGGGGGCATCTATGGCTACACCTTC.

This clone was seen a single time. The chain combines TRBV11-3 with TRBJ2-3; D is uncertain. CDR3 size: 15 residues. V lost 2 bases to trimming and J lost 2 bases, with 11 bases between them. Per germline, CDR1 SGHNT and CDR2 YENEEA. The CDR3 reads CASSLSWSPTDTQYF. CDR3 sequence (DNA): TGTGCCAGCAGCTTATCGTGGAGCCCCACAGATACGCAGTATTTT.